This TCR beta chain was observed in a study of cytomegalovirus exposure and HLA in healthy donors. As for this clone: Its antigen is unknown.

Germline CDR1 and CDR2: SEHNR and FQNEAQ (reference sequence). The V gene end was trimmed by 4 bases and the J gene end by 3 bases; junction bases not matched to a gene: 7. The CDR3 totals 16 residues. Broader study findings: Several V segments, TRBV6-2 and TRBV6-3 among them, could not be told apart and were dropped. Highest at DRB1 and lowest at HLA-C, TCR association rates differed among HLA loci in a later analysis.

PCR employed 60 Vbeta and 13 Jbeta primers. The table came from immunoSEQ multiplex PCR; TCRdb's copy has only in-frame clones and leaves some out. In the table there are over 200,000 clones, approximately 81% of which are singletons. Sequences were obtained from PBMCs. This chain uses TRBV7-9 with TRBJ1-4, with TRBD1 identical over 8 bases. The clonotype comes from a human donor in good health. CDR3 bases: TGTGCCAGCAGCTCCTTCAGGGGGCGGCCTAATGAAAAACTGTTTTTT. This codes for CASSSFRGRPNEKLFF.